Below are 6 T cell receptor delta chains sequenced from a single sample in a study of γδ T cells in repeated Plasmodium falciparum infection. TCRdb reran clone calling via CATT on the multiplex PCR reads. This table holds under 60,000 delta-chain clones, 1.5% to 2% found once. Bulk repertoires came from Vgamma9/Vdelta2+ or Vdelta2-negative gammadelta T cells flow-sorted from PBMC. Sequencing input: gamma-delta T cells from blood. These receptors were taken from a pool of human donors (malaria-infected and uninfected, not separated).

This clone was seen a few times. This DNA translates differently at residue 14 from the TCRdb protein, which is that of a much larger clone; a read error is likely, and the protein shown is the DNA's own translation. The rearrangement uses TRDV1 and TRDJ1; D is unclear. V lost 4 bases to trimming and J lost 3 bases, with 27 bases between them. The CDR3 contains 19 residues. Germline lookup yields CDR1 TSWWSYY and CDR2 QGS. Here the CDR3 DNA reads TGTGCTCTTGGGGGACGTATAAACCGCTCGTGTAGGGACGCCGATAAACTCATCTTT. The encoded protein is CALGGRINRSCRDADKLIF.

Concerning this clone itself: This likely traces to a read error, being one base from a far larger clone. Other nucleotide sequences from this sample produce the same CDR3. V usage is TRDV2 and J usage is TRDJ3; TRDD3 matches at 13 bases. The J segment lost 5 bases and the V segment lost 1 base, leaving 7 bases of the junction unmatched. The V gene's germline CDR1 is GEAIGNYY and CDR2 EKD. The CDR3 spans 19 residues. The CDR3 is CACDTLLGDTLGDTRQMFF. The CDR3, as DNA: TGTGCCTGTGACACTCTACTGGGGGATACGCTGGGGGACACCCGACAGATGTTTTTC.

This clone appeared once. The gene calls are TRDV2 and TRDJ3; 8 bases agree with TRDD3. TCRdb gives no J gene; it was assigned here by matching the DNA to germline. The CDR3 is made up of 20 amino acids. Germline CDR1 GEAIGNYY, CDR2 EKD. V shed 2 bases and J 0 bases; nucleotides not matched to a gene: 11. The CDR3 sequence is CACDRVLGAQDSWDTRQMFF. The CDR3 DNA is TGTGCCTGTGACAGGGTACTGGGGGCCCAGGACTCCTGGGACACCCGACAGATGTTTTTC.

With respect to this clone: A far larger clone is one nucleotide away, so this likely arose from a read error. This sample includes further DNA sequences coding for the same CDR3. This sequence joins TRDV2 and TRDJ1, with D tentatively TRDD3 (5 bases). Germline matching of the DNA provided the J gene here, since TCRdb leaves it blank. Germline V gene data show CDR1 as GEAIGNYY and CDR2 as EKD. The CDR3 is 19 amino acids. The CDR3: CACDALYEEVQGYTDKLIF. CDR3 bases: TGTGCCTGTGACGCCCTATACGAGGAGGTGCAGGGGTACACCGACAAACTCATCTTT.

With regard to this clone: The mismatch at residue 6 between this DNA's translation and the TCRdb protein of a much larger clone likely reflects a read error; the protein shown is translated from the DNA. The CDR3 sequence is CALGDTIQAGPIPYDKLIF. The CDR3 DNA sequence: TGTGCTCTTGGGGACACTATCCAAGCTGGGCCGATTCCGTACGATAAACTCATCTTT. The chain carries TRDV1 and TRDJ1; perhaps TRDD3 as D (5 bases). The J gene comes from matching the DNA to germline here; TCRdb lacks it. Germline V CDR1 and CDR2: TSWWSYY, QGS. This CDR3 contains 19 residues. Trimming left V 3 bases short and J 4 bases short, with 27 bases between.

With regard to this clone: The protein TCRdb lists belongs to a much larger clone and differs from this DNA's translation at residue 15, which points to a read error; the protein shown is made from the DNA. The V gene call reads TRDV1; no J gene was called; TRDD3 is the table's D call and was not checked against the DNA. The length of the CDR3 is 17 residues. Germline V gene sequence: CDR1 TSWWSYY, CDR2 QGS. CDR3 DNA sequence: TGTGCTCTTGGGGAAAGAACTTTGGGGGATTACACCGATAAACCCATCTTT. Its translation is CALGERTLGDYTDKPIF.